This passage covers 18 T cell receptor beta chains from one sample sequenced in a study of T cell repertoires in urothelial bladder cancer. Measured with immunoSEQ multiplex PCR; TCRdb has only the in-frame clones, and not every one. The sample includes 13,000 or so clones, 60% to 70% seen only once; the top ten take around 9%. Sequencing used tumor-infiltrating cells from bladder cancer. Source of these receptors: a human donor with urothelial carcinoma.

This clone occurred once. The chain employs TRBV5-1 and TRBJ1-1; TRBD1 agrees at 12 bases. V dropped 4 bases and J dropped 5; count of bases not matched to a gene: 12. The CDR3 totals 17 residues. Germline CDR1 and CDR2: SGHRS and YFSETQ. The CDR3 protein is CASSTVRDRGRGTEAFF. CDR3 in DNA: TGCGCCAGCAGCACCGTCCGGGACAGGGGGCGGGGGACTGAAGCTTTCTTT. The full variable domain, completed using reference TRBV5-1 and TRBJ1-1, is KAGVTQTPRYLIKTRGQQVTLSCSPISGHRSVSWYQQTPGQGLQFLFEYFSETQRNKGNFPGRFSGRQFSNSRSEMNVSTLELGDSALYLCASSTVRDRGRGTEAFFGQGTRLTVV.

The DNA for the CDR3 is TGTGCCAGCAGTTACGGTGAGGCCCCGGGGCCCGAGCAGTACGTC. This translates into CASSYGEAPGPEQYV. The chain carries TRBV6-6 and TRBJ2-7; the D gene could be TRBD1 or TRBD2 (5 bases each). This CDR3 has 15 amino acids. Germline V CDR1 and CDR2: MNHNY, SVGAGI (reference sequence). Trimming pared 2 bases from V and 6 bases from J, leaving 17 bases between.

The chain uses TRBV7-9 and TRBJ2-7; TRBD2 aligns across 12 bases. The CDR3 covers 16 residues. Germline CDR1 reads SEHNR; CDR2 reads FQNEAQ (reference sequence). The V and J ends lost 1 base and 1 base, in that order; junction bases with no gene match: 2. The CDR3 region has the DNA TGTGCCAGCAGCTTAGGGACTAGCGGGGTATCCTACGAGCAGTACTTC. It translates to CASSLGTSGVSYEQYF.

The CDR3 nucleotides read TGTGCCAGCAGCTCCGGGCCTTCTAACTATGGCTACACCTTC. Its translation: CASSSGPSNYGYTF. This chain uses TRBV7-9 with TRBJ1-2; D remains ambiguous. The CDR3 is made up of 14 amino acids. V was clipped by 4 bases and J by 0 bases, with 9 bases between them. In germline, CDR1 is SEHNR, CDR2 FQNEAQ (reference sequence).

This chain joins TRBV6-6 and TRBJ1-1; weak D call: TRBD1 (6 bases). The ends were cut back, 6 bases at V and 2 bases at J, with 16 bases in the middle. Germline V gene sequence: CDR1 MNHNY, CDR2 SVGAGI (reference sequence). This CDR3 has 15 amino acids. The CDR3 region has the DNA TGTGCCAGCAGACCAATTCAGGGGTATAACACTGAAGCTTTCTTT. Translating gives CASRPIQGYNTEAFF.

V and J are TRBV7-9 and TRBJ2-1; TRBD2 matches 7 bases. The V and J ends lost 5 bases and 7 bases, in that order; junction bases with no gene match: 8. Germline CDR1 reads SEHNR; CDR2 reads FQNEAQ (reference sequence). The CDR3 extends over 14 amino acids. In DNA form, the CDR3 reads TGTGCCAGCAGCCCGGCCCGCGGGGGAAATGAGCAGTTCTTC. It encodes CASSPARGGNEQFF.

V usage is TRBV7-2 and J usage is TRBJ2-4; D assignment may be TRBD1 or TRBD2 (5 bases each). Trimming shortened V by 3 bases and J by 5 bases, and 17 bases separated the two germline ends. The CDR3 sequence is 16 residues long. CDR1 and CDR2 from the germline V gene are SGHTA and FQGNSA. The CDR3 DNA reads TGTGCCAGCAGCTTGGGTGGCTCCCGGGGCCAAAACATTCAGTACTTC. Translating it yields CASSLGGSRGQNIQYF. Drawing the rest from reference TRBV7-2 and TRBJ2-4, the complete variable domain is GAGVSQSPSNKVTEKGKDVELRCDPISGHTALYWYRQSLGQGLEFLIYFQGNSAPDKSGLPSDRFSAERTGGSVSTLTIQRTQQEDSAVYLCASSLGGSRGQNIQYFGAGTRLSVL.

This clone was counted once. The chain joins TRBV7-2 to TRBJ1-4, with D hard to call. Germline V gives CDR1 SGHTA, CDR2 FQGNSA. The CDR3 sequence is 14 residues long. V lost 4 bases and J lost 3, with 9 bases in between. CDR3 sequence (DNA): TGTGCCAGCAGCTCGGACGGCCCTAATGAAAAACTGTTTTTT. Translation gives CASSSDGPNEKLFF.

This chain links TRBV7-2 with TRBJ2-3; D is possibly TRBD2 (5 bases). The CDR3 runs to 15 residues. V lost 2 bases to trimming and J lost 3 bases, with 12 bases between them. The V gene's germline CDR1 is SGHTA and CDR2 FQGNSA. This chain's CDR3 is CASSLQRKNTDTQYF. In DNA form, the CDR3 reads TGTGCCAGCAGCTTACAGCGGAAAAATACAGATACGCAGTATTTT. The entire variable domain, with the rest obtained from reference TRBV7-2 and TRBJ2-3, is as follows: GAGVSQSPSNKVTEKGKDVELRCDPISGHTALYWYRQSLGQGLEFLIYFQGNSAPDKSGLPSDRFSAERTGGSVSTLTIQRTQQEDSAVYLCASSLQRKNTDTQYFGPGTRLTVL.

The V gene is TRBV7-6, the J gene TRBJ2-3; TRBD2 matches 7 bases. This CDR3 region has 13 residues. Germline V lookup: CDR1 SGHVS, CDR2 FNYEAQ. The CDR3: CATADRGGDTQYF. CDR3 DNA: TGTGCTACAGCAGATCGGGGAGGGGATACGCAGTATTTT.

The chain has TRBV5-1 and TRBJ2-6; possible D gene TRBD1, 6 bases. Looked up from germline, CDR1 is SGHRS and CDR2 is YFSETQ. V was clipped by 3 bases and J by 2 bases, with 15 bases between them. This CDR3 has 17 amino acids. The CDR3 reads CASSSRTDLAGANVLTF. CDR3 coding DNA: TGCGCCAGCAGCTCCCGGACAGACTTAGCTGGGGCCAACGTCCTGACTTTC. Looking up the rest from reference TRBV5-1 and TRBJ2-6 gives the full variable domain: KAGVTQTPRYLIKTRGQQVTLSCSPISGHRSVSWYQQTPGQGLQFLFEYFSETQRNKGNFPGRFSGRQFSNSRSEMNVSTLELGDSALYLCASSSRTDLAGANVLTFGAGSRLTVL.

The CDR3 is CASSLGDRADTQYF. The CDR3 DNA is TGTGCCAGCAGCTTGGGAGACAGGGCAGATACGCAGTATTTT. V and J are TRBV5-4 and TRBJ2-3; 7 positions agree with TRBD1. The junction had 2 bases not matched to a gene; V was cut back by 0 bases and J by 4 bases. The CDR3 consists of 14 residues. Per germline, CDR1 SGHNT and CDR2 YYREEE (reference sequence).

V gene TRBV9 combines with J gene TRBJ1-2; 8 positions agree with TRBD1. The CDR3 runs 14 residues. The ends lost 3 bases at V and 8 bases at J; junction bases unmatched: 9. Germline V lookup: CDR1 SGDLS, CDR2 YYNGEE. The DNA for the CDR3 is TGTGCCAGCAGCGGCGAGGGACAGGCTTGGGGCTACACCTTC. This gives the protein CASSGEGQAWGYTF.

The chain links TRBV18 to TRBJ1-1; D possibly corresponds to TRBD1 (5 bases). Trimming took 2 bases from V and 5 from J, leaving 18 bases between them. The germline V gene has CDR1 KGHSH and CDR2 LQKENI. The CDR3 consists of 16 residues. CDR3 sequence: CASSPAAGGVRTEAFF. For the CDR3, the DNA is TGTGCCAGCTCACCAGCAGCAGGAGGGGTACGGACTGAAGCTTTCTTT.

This rearrangement joins TRBV7-6 to TRBJ2-5; 9 nucleotides line up with TRBD1. With V trimmed by 1 base and J by 5 bases, 8 bases remained unmatched. Germline V gene lookup returns CDR1 SGHVS and CDR2 FNYEAQ. CDR3 length: 16 residues. The CDR3 sequence: CASSLGTGVGAETQYF. DNA for the CDR3: TGTGCCAGCAGCTTAGGGACAGGGGTGGGGGCCGAGACCCAGTACTTC.

The table lists this clone with a count of one. The V and J genes are TRBV16 and TRBJ1-1; weak D call: TRBD1 (5 bases). V lost 4 bases and J 4 bases, leaving 13 bases between the germline ends. The CDR3 spans 14 residues. Germline CDR1 and CDR2: KGHSY and FQNENV. This CDR3 reads CASSPQQGGTEAFF. The CDR3 DNA sequence: TGTGCCAGCAGCCCCCAGCAGGGTGGCACTGAAGCTTTCTTT.

V is TRBV6-5 and J is TRBJ1-2; 11 positions agree with TRBD1. The junction had 7 bases not matched to a gene; V was cut back by 8 bases and J by 8 bases. Germline V CDR1 and CDR2: MNHEY, SVGAGI. The CDR3 totals 13 residues. CDR3 DNA sequence: TGTGCCAGCCTCAAAGGGACAGGGGGAGGCTACACCTTC. This translates into CASLKGTGGGYTF.

This clone was seen more than once but under ten times. This sequence joins TRBV27 and TRBJ1-1; a possible D gene is TRBD1 (6 bases). The CDR3 runs to 16 residues. CDR1 is MNHEY, CDR2 SMNVEV, per germline (reference sequence). Between the trimmed V and J ends, which lost 0 bases and 5 bases, there was a span of 16 bases. The CDR3 is CASSLSPQGLGTEAFF. CDR3 in DNA: TGTGCCAGCAGTTTATCGCCACAGGGTTTGGGGACTGAAGCTTTCTTT.